The present T cell receptor beta chain was sequenced within a study of T cell responses to AZD1222 COVID-19 vaccine. Study results and limitations: Repertoires in all cases were sampled only once the peak T cell response had passed. An increase in Spike-specific TCR breadth and depth was observed after two AZD1222 doses.

Sequencing was performed with immunoSEQ multiplex PCR; in TCRdb, only in-frame clones are kept and a portion is missing. The sample carries 250,000 to 300,000 clones, 90% to 95% recorded once. On this clone: Antigen: not known.

Doses given second, at about 4 or about 12 weeks, were pooled. V gave up 0 bases and J gave up 2 bases; unmatched junction bases: 3. This CDR3 has 16 amino acids. The V gene's germline CDR1 is ENHRY and CDR2 SYGVKD. This receptor was obtained from an adult who received the AZD1222 COVID-19 vaccine. The specimen was peripheral blood, collected 28 days after the second AZD1222 dose. V gene TRBV10-3 combines with J gene TRBJ1-5; 8 bases map to TRBD1. CDR3 protein: CAISESRGQGNQPQHF. DNA of the CDR3: TGTGCCATCAGTGAGTCGAGGGGACAGGGCAATCAGCCCCAGCATTTT.